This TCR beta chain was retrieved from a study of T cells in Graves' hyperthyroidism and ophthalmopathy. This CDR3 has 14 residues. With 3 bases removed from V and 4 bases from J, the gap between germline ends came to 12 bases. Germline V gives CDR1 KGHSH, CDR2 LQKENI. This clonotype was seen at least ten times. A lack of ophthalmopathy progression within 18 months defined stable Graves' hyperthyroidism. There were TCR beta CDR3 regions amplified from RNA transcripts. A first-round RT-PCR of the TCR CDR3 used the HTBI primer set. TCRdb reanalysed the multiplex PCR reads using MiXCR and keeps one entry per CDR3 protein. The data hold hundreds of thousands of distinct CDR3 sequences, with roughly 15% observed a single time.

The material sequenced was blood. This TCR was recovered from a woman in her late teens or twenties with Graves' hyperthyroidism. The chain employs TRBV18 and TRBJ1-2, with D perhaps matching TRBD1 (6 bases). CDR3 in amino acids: CASSPRQEPYGYTF. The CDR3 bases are TGTGCCAGCTCACCCCGACAGGAGCCCTATGGCTACACCTTC. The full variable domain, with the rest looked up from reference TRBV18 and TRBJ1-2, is NAGVMQNPRHLVRRRGQEARLRCSPMKGHSHVYWYRQLPEEGLKFMVYLQKENIIDESGMPKERFSAEFPKEGPSILRIQQVVRGDSAAYFCASSPRQEPYGYTFGSGTRLTVV.